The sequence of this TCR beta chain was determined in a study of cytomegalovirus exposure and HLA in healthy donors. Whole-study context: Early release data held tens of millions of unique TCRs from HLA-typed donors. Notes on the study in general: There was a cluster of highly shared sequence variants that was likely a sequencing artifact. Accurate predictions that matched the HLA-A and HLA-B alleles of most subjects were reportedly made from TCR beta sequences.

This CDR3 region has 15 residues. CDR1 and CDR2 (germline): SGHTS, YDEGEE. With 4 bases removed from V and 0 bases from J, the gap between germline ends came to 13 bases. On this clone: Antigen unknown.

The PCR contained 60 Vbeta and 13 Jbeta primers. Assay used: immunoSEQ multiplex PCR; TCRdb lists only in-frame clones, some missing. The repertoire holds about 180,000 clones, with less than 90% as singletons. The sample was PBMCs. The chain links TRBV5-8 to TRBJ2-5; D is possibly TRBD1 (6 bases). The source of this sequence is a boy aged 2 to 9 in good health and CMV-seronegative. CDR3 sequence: CASSMQGIHQETQYF. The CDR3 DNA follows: TGTGCCAGCAGCATGCAGGGGATCCACCAAGAGACCCAGTACTTC.